The count of the clone carrying this TCR beta chain is one. The antigen is undetermined. This sample was taken from a study of blood T cells in healthy people across ages. Overall study results and limits: Diversity of TCR beta per million T cells declined in a roughly linear way with age.

CDR3 size: 16 residues. Germline V CDR1 and CDR2: MNHNY, SVGAGI (reference sequence). V trimming: 4 bases; J trimming: 4 bases; junction bases outside the gene matches: 8. A sample-barcoded 5' primer and a J-beta primer mix were used in a second PCR of about 7 to 12 cycles. MiXCR was run by TCRdb on the 5' RACE reads, yielding one entry per CDR3 protein. The sample holds about 970,000 distinct CDR3 sequences, 51% seen once. This sequence joins TRBV6-6 and TRBJ2-3, with 10 nucleotides matching TRBD1. This receptor was taken from a woman aged 55-69 years in good health. Specimen: blood. CDR3 loop: CASSSTRQGAADTQYF. The CDR3 bases are TGTGCCAGCAGTTCCACCAGACAGGGGGCGGCAGATACGCAGTATTTT.